Listed here are 30 T cell receptor beta chains from one sample, sequenced in a study of CD8 T cells in Susac syndrome. RNA in amounts of about 0.5 to 1 ug was reverse transcribed with random hexamers. Each CDR3 protein is one row after TCRdb ran MiXCR on the immunoSEQ multiplex PCR reads. The table includes over 150,000 distinct CDR3 sequences, 90% to 95% detected once. The specimen sequenced was CD4+ T cells from PBMCs. These receptors originate from a human donor with multiple sclerosis.

The V gene is TRBV20-1, the J gene TRBJ2-5; a weak D match, TRBD1 (6 bases). Germline V gives CDR1 DFQATT, CDR2 SNEGSKA (reference sequence). V was pared by 3 bases and J by 2 bases, with 13 bases between. This CDR3 region has 14 residues. CDR3 sequence reads: CSARKTGTQETQYF. CDR3 DNA: TGCAGTGCTAGGAAGACCGGGACACAAGAGACCCAGTACTTC.

V is TRBV28 and J is TRBJ1-1; 7 nucleotides agree with TRBD1. Germline V gene lookup returns CDR1 MDHEN and CDR2 SYDVKM. The J segment lost 6 bases and the V segment lost 6 bases, leaving 7 bases of the junction unmatched. The CDR3 is made up of 13 amino acids. The CDR3 DNA sequence: TGTGCCAGCAGCTGGGGACAGATGGCTGAAGCTTTCTTT. This sequence encodes CASSWGQMAEAFF. The variable domain in full, with the rest retrieved from reference TRBV28 and TRBJ1-1, is DVKVTQSSRYLVKRTGEKVFLECVQDMDHENMFWYRQDPGLGLRLIYFSYDVKMKEKGDIPEGYSVSREKKERFSLILESASTNQTSMYLCASSWGQMAEAFFGQGTRLTVV.

The V gene is TRBV2, the J gene TRBJ1-5; a weak D match, TRBD1 (6 bases). The CDR3 runs 17 residues. Germline lookup yields CDR1 SNHLY and CDR2 FYNNEI. The V end was cut by 0 bases, the J end by 7 bases, with 19 bases between. The CDR3 DNA sequence: TGTGCCAGCAGTGAAGCGGGTGGGGGGGCAAAGGGGCAGCCCCAGCATTTT. It codes for CASSEAGGGAKGQPQHF.

This chain uses TRBV9 with TRBJ1-5, with D maybe TRBD1 (6 bases). Trimming took 2 bases from V and 7 from J, leaving 16 bases between them. The CDR3 is 15 residues long. CDR1 and CDR2 from the germline V gene are SGDLS and YYNGEE. This CDR3 reads CASSVDGGASQPQHF. In DNA form, the CDR3 reads TGTGCCAGCAGCGTCGACGGGGGGGCGAGCCAGCCCCAGCATTTT. Using reference TRBV9 and TRBJ1-5 for the parts outside the CDR3, the full variable domain is DSGVTQTPKHLITATGQRVTLRCSPRSGDLSVYWYQQSLDQGLQFLIQYYNGEERAKGNILERFSAQQFPDLHSELNLSSLELGDSALYFCASSVDGGASQPQHFGDGTRLSIL.

V and J are TRBV20-1 and TRBJ2-7; 12 nucleotides match TRBD2. Germline values: CDR1 DFQATT, CDR2 SNEGSKA (reference sequence). The length of the CDR3 is 16 residues. V trimming: 3 bases; J trimming: 2 bases; junction bases outside the gene matches: 8. The CDR3 coding sequence is TGCAGTGCTAGCGACCCCCGACTAGCGGGGGCCTACGAGCAGTACTTC. It specifies CSASDPRLAGAYEQYF.

CDR3 DNA: TGCGCCAGCAGCCAAGATATTAGCGGGGTCCAAGAGACCCAGTACTTC. Translated, it gives CASSQDISGVQETQYF. The chain joins TRBV4-1 to TRBJ2-5; 8 positions match TRBD2. Germline assignment: CDR1 MGHRA and CDR2 YSYEKL. The trim removed 0 bases at V and 1 base at J, leaving 4 bases unmatched. The CDR3 spans 16 residues.

The rearrangement links TRBV5-8 to TRBJ1-5; tentatively, D is TRBD1 (5 bases). This CDR3 spans 16 amino acids. Germline-derived CDR1 and CDR2 are SGHTS and YDEGEE. V lost 2 bases and J 2 bases, leaving 14 bases between the germline ends. CDR3 sequence: CASSFVVGGGNQPQHF. CDR3 nucleotides: TGTGCCAGCAGCTTCGTTGTGGGGGGTGGCAATCAGCCCCAGCATTTT.

The chain joins TRBV28 to TRBJ1-1; 7 nucleotides match TRBD1. This CDR3 comprises 13 residues. Trimming took 6 bases from V and 4 from J; bases not matched to a gene: 5. CDR1 and CDR2 from the germline V gene are MDHEN and SYDVKM. CDR3 region: CASREQGTTEAFF. Written as DNA, the CDR3 is TGTGCCAGCAGGGAACAGGGGACCACTGAAGCTTTCTTT. Supplemented by reference TRBV28 and TRBJ1-1, the full variable domain reads DVKVTQSSRYLVKRTGEKVFLECVQDMDHENMFWYRQDPGLGLRLIYFSYDVKMKEKGDIPEGYSVSREKKERFSLILESASTNQTSMYLCASREQGTTEAFFGQGTRLTVV.

The V and J genes are TRBV10-3 and TRBJ2-3; 7 bases are shared with TRBD1. The CDR3 runs to 13 residues. Germline loops: CDR1 ENHRY, CDR2 SYGVKD. The ends lost 6 bases at V and 4 bases at J; junction bases unmatched: 4. CDR3 region: CAISLDRSDTQYF. CDR3 DNA sequence: TGTGCCATCAGCCTGGACAGGTCAGATACGCAGTATTTT.

This chain links TRBV12-3 or TRBV12-4 with TRBJ2-5; perhaps TRBD1 as D (6 bases). CDR3 size: 15 residues. The germline V and J ends were trimmed by 1 base and 5 bases, with 14 bases remaining between them. In nucleotides, the CDR3 is TGTGCCAGCAGTTTAGGGCTACAGGGTTGGGAGACCCAGTACTTC. Translated, it gives CASSLGLQGWETQYF.

This chain connects TRBV12-3 or TRBV12-4 to TRBJ1-1; the D is unclear. The CDR3 extends over 13 amino acids. Trimming left V 6 bases short and J 3 bases short, with 11 bases between. This CDR3 is CASSPGSYTEAFF. In DNA, the CDR3 is TGTGCCAGCAGCCCCGGATCGTACACTGAAGCTTTCTTT.

This chain uses TRBV28 with TRBJ2-2, with D possibly being TRBD2 (5 bases). The CDR3 is 17 residues long. The V end was cut by 2 bases, the J end by 1 base, with 14 bases between. The germline V gene has CDR1 MDHEN and CDR2 SYDVKM. The CDR3 region is CASSLNRGAGNTGELFF. CDR3 coding DNA: TGTGCCAGCAGTTTAAATCGGGGAGCAGGGAACACCGGGGAGCTGTTTTTT. Full variable domain (outside the CDR3, taken from reference TRBV28 and TRBJ2-2): DVKVTQSSRYLVKRTGEKVFLECVQDMDHENMFWYRQDPGLGLRLIYFSYDVKMKEKGDIPEGYSVSREKKERFSLILESASTNQTSMYLCASSLNRGAGNTGELFFGEGSRLTVL.

The chain joins TRBV3-1 to TRBJ2-3, with D uncertain. Trimming left V 0 bases short and J 11 bases short, with 15 bases between. This CDR3 region has 14 residues. Germline V gene lookup returns CDR1 LGHDT and CDR2 YNNKEL (reference sequence). In DNA form, the CDR3 reads TGTGCCAGCAGCCAAGAAAGTCCGGTGAGGTTGCAGTATTTT. Translation gives CASSQESPVRLQYF.

The rearrangement links TRBV5-1 to TRBJ1-2, with D possibly matching TRBD1 (5 bases). V lost 5 bases, J lost 7 bases, and 18 bases lay in between. CDR3 length equals 14 residues. The germline V gene encodes CDR1 SGHRS and CDR2 YFSETQ. CDR3 nucleotide sequence: TGCGCCAGCAGTAGCACGGGGGGTGTAGCTGGCTACACCTTC. This codes for CASSSTGGVAGYTF.

This chain uses TRBV20-1 with TRBJ2-1; 9 bases are shared with TRBD2. Germline CDR1 is DFQATT and CDR2 is SNEGSKA (reference sequence). Trimming at V came to 5 bases and at J to 4 bases, leaving 12 bases not matched to a gene. The CDR3 contains 16 residues. The CDR3 nucleotides are TGCAGTGCTCGCGGCCTGGGACTAGCAGGATACAATGAGCAGTTCTTC. It yields the protein CSARGLGLAGYNEQFF.

The chain recombines TRBV28 with TRBJ1-5, with D unresolved. The V end was cut by 8 bases, the J end by 1 base, with 3 bases between. The germline gives CDR1 MDHEN, CDR2 SYDVKM. The CDR3 is 11 residues long. This CDR3 is CASHSNQPQHF. CDR3 sequence (DNA): TGTGCCAGCCACAGCAATCAGCCCCAGCATTTT.

The chain links TRBV14 to TRBJ1-1; D is undetermined. Trimming cost V 4 bases and J 5 bases, with 14 bases left between them. The CDR3 totals 14 residues. CDR1 SGHDN and CDR2 FVKESK come from the germline V gene. The CDR3 DNA sequence: TGTGCCAGCAGCCCACACCCGGGAGGAACTGAAGCTTTCTTT. Encoded protein: CASSPHPGGTEAFF.

J is TRBJ1-2 and V is TRBV20-1; no clear D. Trimming pared 0 bases from V and 7 bases from J, leaving 12 bases between. Looked up from germline, CDR1 is DFQATT and CDR2 is SNEGSKA (reference sequence). There are 13 residues in the CDR3. The CDR3 protein is CSARDNPRGGYTF. The CDR3 DNA reads as TGCAGTGCTAGAGATAATCCCCGGGGTGGCTACACCTTC.

The chain is built from TRBV6-4 and TRBJ2-7, with D possibly TRBD1 on 5 matching bases. Per germline, CDR1 MRHNA and CDR2 SNTAGT. CDR3 length: 16 amino acids. The V end lost 0 bases, the J end lost 3 bases, and 15 bases lay between the germline ends. The CDR3 sequence: CASSDSGHPRDYEQYF. The CDR3, as DNA: TGTGCCAGCAGTGACTCGGGGCACCCAAGGGACTACGAGCAGTACTTC.

The chain uses TRBV2 and TRBJ2-5; no clear D gene. CDR1 and CDR2 (germline): SNHLY, FYNNEI. The CDR3 covers 14 residues. V was trimmed by 2 bases and J by 5 bases, leaving 12 bases between them. The CDR3 nucleotides are TGTGCCAGCAGTGAATCAAGGGCCGGGGAGACCCAGTACTTC. Protein: CASSESRAGETQYF.

V is TRBV28 and J is TRBJ1-5, with 7 bases that match TRBD1. CDR1 is MDHEN, CDR2 SYDVKM, per germline. The CDR3 consists of 15 residues. V lost 5 bases and J lost 5; bases outside the gene matches: 9. The CDR3 bases are TGTGCCAGCAGTCTCTTAGACAGGGATGATCAGCCCCAGCATTTT. Amino acid sequence: CASSLLDRDDQPQHF.

The chain combines TRBV6-1 with TRBJ2-1; D is perhaps TRBD2 (6 bases). The length of the CDR3 is 19 residues. The V end lost 2 bases, the J end lost 4 bases, and 24 bases lay between the germline ends. Germline CDR1 is MNHNS and CDR2 is SASEGT. The CDR3 here is CASSEFLTRGTGAYNEQFF. The CDR3, as DNA: TGTGCCAGCAGTGAATTCCTGACCCGTGGGACTGGGGCGTACAATGAGCAGTTCTTC.

This chain connects TRBV2 to TRBJ1-2; D might be TRBD1 (5 bases). CDR3 size: 13 residues. V dropped 5 bases and J dropped 4 bases, with 11 bases sitting between them. Germline CDR1 reads SNHLY; CDR2 reads FYNNEI. The CDR3 DNA sequence: TGTGCCAGCAGTCACGGGACGGTCTATGGCTACACCTTC. Protein product: CASSHGTVYGYTF. The full variable domain, completed using reference TRBV2 and TRBJ1-2, is EPEVTQTPSHQVTQMGQEVILRCVPISNHLYFYWYRQILGQKVEFLVSFYNNEISEKSEIFDDQFSVERPDGSNFTLKIRSTKLEDSAMYFCASSHGTVYGYTFGSGTRLTVV.

This rearrangement joins TRBV6-5 to TRBJ1-2; 9 bases match TRBD1. After removal of 0 bases from V and 4 bases from J, the junction contained 9 bases not matched to a gene. The CDR3 is 17 amino acids. Germline V gene sequence: CDR1 MNHEY, CDR2 SVGAGI. CDR3 nucleotides: TGTGCCAGCAGTTACTCGATTACCGGGACAGGGACCTATGGCTACACCTTC. Its protein is CASSYSITGTGTYGYTF.

The chain recombines TRBV7-6 with TRBJ2-1; 7 positions agree with TRBD1. V shed 5 bases, J shed 4 bases, and the junction held 8 bases outside the gene matches. The germline gives CDR1 SGHVS, CDR2 FNYEAQ. The CDR3 totals 15 residues. The CDR3 loop is CASSPIRGQYNEQFF. CDR3 DNA sequence: TGTGCCAGCAGCCCTATAAGGGGGCAATACAATGAGCAGTTCTTC. The entire variable domain, with the rest obtained from reference TRBV7-6 and TRBJ2-1, is as follows: GAGVSQSPRYKVTKRGQDVALRCDPISGHVSLYWYRQALGQGPEFLTYFNYEAQQDKSGLPNDRFSAERPEGSISTLTIQRTEQRDSAMYRCASSPIRGQYNEQFFGPGTRLTVL.

This clonotype has only a few counts. The chain combines TRBV6-1 with TRBJ1-2, with TRBD1 matching over 7 bases. The CDR3 extends over 13 amino acids. The germline CDR1 and CDR2 sequences are MNHNS and SASEGT. After removal of 6 bases from V and 8 bases from J, the junction contained 9 bases not matched to a gene. This CDR3 reads CASRDQGQRGYTF. CDR3 bases: TGTGCCAGCAGAGATCAGGGACAGAGAGGCTACACCTTC.

The chain has TRBV9 and TRBJ2-3; no clear D. CDR1 and CDR2 (germline): SGDLS, YYNGEE. The V end lost 0 bases, the J end lost 4 bases, and 9 bases lay between the germline ends. The CDR3 is 14 residues long. CDR3 in DNA: TGTGCCAGCAGCGTAGCTACGAGTTCAGATACGCAGTATTTT. Translating gives CASSVATSSDTQYF.

This clonotype appeared a few times. V gene TRBV5-1 combines with J gene TRBJ1-6; 9 nucleotides agree with TRBD1. V shed 0 bases, J shed 10 bases, and the junction held 5 bases outside the gene matches. The CDR3 spans 15 residues. Germline-derived CDR1 and CDR2 are SGHRS and YFSETQ. This CDR3 reads CASSLGGTGSSPLHF. The CDR3 bases are TGCGCCAGCAGCTTGGGTGGGACAGGGTCCTCACCCCTCCACTTT.

V usage is TRBV30 and J usage is TRBJ2-1, with a weak D call TRBD2 (5 bases). The CDR3 is 13 amino acids. Germline V gene lookup returns CDR1 GTSNPN and CDR2 SVGIG (reference sequence). Between the trimmed V and J ends, which lost 4 bases and 7 bases, there was a span of 14 bases. The chain's CDR3 is CAWIGLAGNEQFF. The DNA of the CDR3 is TGTGCCTGGATCGGGCTAGCTGGGAATGAGCAGTTCTTC.

This chain joins TRBV7-2 and TRBJ2-7; D remains ambiguous. Trimming took 0 bases from V and 5 from J, leaving 5 bases between them. Per germline, CDR1 SGHTA and CDR2 FQGNSA. The CDR3 is made up of 12 amino acids. CDR3 nucleotides: TGTGCCAGCAGCTTAGCGCTTAACGAGCAGTACTTC. Its protein is CASSLALNEQYF.